This entry concerns a single TCR beta chain. Its target is not known. This specimen belongs to a study of cytomegalovirus exposure and HLA in healthy donors. Findings and caveats of the study: Later on, an analysis tied 15,000 to 20,000 TCR beta sequences to HLA alleles at 0.05 false discovery rate.

PCR used 60 Vbeta primers and 13 Jbeta primers. Produced via immunoSEQ multiplex PCR; TCRdb's table is partial and in-frame only. The sample carries 110,000 to 150,000 clones, approximately 81% recorded once. Sequencing used PBMCs. The TCR originated in a woman aged 35 to 49 in good health and CMV-seropositive.

As DNA, the CDR3 is TGTGCCAGCAGCGTAGGTCCCGGGGATGGCGAGCAGTACTTC. As protein: CASSVGPGDGEQYF. V is TRBV9 and J is TRBJ2-5, with D possibly matching TRBD2 (5 bases). Gene TRBJ2-7 matches the end of the DNA better, so the J call may be wrong. Germline CDR1 reads SGDLS; CDR2 reads YYNGEE. The CDR3 covers 14 residues.